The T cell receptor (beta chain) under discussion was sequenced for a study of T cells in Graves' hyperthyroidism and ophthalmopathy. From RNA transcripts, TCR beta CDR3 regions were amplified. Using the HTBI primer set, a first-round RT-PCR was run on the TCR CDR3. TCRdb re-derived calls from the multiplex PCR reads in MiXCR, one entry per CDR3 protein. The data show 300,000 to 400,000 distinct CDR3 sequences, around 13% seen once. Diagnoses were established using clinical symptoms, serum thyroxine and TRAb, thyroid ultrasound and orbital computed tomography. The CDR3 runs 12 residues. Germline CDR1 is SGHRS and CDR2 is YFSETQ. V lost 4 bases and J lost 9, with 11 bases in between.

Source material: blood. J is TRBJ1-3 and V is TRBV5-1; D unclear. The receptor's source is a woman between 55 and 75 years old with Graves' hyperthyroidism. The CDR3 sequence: CASSEGGATIYF. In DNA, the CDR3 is TGCGCCAGCAGCGAAGGCGGAGCCACCATATATTTT.